Listed below are T cell receptor beta chains from one sample, sequenced in a study of blood T cells in healthy people across ages. TCRdb used MiXCR to reprocess the 5' RACE reads, holding one entry per CDR3 protein. The sample has some 710,000 distinct CDR3 sequences; over 20% are singletons. The sequenced sample consisted of blood. The receptors originated from a man between 70 and 80 years old in good health. CDR3s include the opening cysteine and the closing phenylalanine or tryptophan. Fields, in order: clone size, J gene, D gene, CDR3 length, V gene, CDR3 DNA, CDR3 protein. A D gene is named only where the DNA matches it firmly. Clone size, where shown, is once, few, many, or a class for clones that have expanded.

NA TRBJ1-1 TRBD1 12 TRBV5-6 TGTGCCAGCAGCTACCGACAGGGCGGGGCTTTCTTT CASSYRQGGAFF
NA TRBJ1-3 NA 14 TRBV5-1 TGCGCCAGCGCTCTGCCGGGACCTGGAAACACCATATATTTT CASALPGPGNTIYF
NA TRBJ1-2 NA 14 TRBV29-1 TGCAGCGTTGAAGATACCAGGAGGTTCTATGGCTACACCTTC CSVEDTRRFYGYTF
few TRBJ1-1 NA 14 TRBV27 TGTGCCAGCAGCGGGGCCCTAGGGAACACTGAAGCTTTCTTT CASSGALGNTEAFF
NA TRBJ2-5 NA 15 TRBV7-9 TGTGCCAGCAGCTTCCTTAGGGGGGGCCAAGAGACCCAGTACTTC CASSFLRGGQETQYF
few TRBJ2-7 NA 15 TRBV5-5 TGTGCCAGCAGTCTAGAGGTCGTTCTTTCCTACGAGCAGTACTTC CASSLEVVLSYEQYF
NA TRBJ2-1 NA 12 TRBV12-3/TRBV12-4 TGTGCCAGCAGTTTTAGTCGGGGTGAGCAGTTCTTC CASSFSRGEQFF
few TRBJ1-5 NA 14 TRBV10-1 TGCGCCAGCAGTGAAAAAGGGGACAATCAGCCCCAGCATTTT CASSEKGDNQPQHF
NA TRBJ2-1 NA 14 TRBV5-4 TGTGCCAGCAGCTTGAGCGACTACTACAATGAGCAGTTCTTC CASSLSDYYNEQFF
many TRBJ1-5 NA 13 TRBV5-5 TGTGCCAGCAGCTTGGTGAATGCTCAGCCCCAGCATTTT CASSLVNAQPQHF
NA TRBJ2-3 TRBD2 16 TRBV5-1 TGCGCCAGCAGCACGGGAACTAGCGTTCGGGCAGATACGCAGTATTTT CASSTGTSVRADTQYF
NA TRBJ2-6 NA 17 TRBV6-6 TGTGCCAGCAGCCCAAACGAAGCGTCAGCTGGGGCCAACGTCCTGACTTTC CASSPNEASAGANVLTF
few TRBJ1-6 TRBD1 19 TRBV20-1 TGCAGTGCTGATACACGGGACAGTACTTTTAGCTCCTATAATTCACCCCTCCACTTT CSADTRDSTFSSYNSPLHF
NA TRBJ1-2 NA 12 TRBV11-2 TGTGCCAGCAGCGGCAGTCGGTATGGCTACACCTTC CASSGSRYGYTF
NA TRBJ2-7 TRBD1 13 TRBV28 TGTGCCAGCACCCACTCCTCAGGGGGCGAGCAGTACTTC CASTHSSGGEQYF
NA TRBJ1-3 NA 15 TRBV12-3/TRBV12-4 TGTGCCAGCAGTTTAGTGCGCAGAGCTGGAAACACCATATATTTT CASSLVRRAGNTIYF
once TRBJ2-2 NA 15 TRBV20-1 TGCAGTGCTAGAATGCGTCAGGGAAACACCGGGGAGCTGTTTTTT CSARMRQGNTGELFF
few TRBJ2-7 NA 10 TRBV6-1 TGTGCCAGCAGTGATGGCGAGCAGTACTTC CASSDGEQYF
NA TRBJ2-3 NA 18 TRBV19 TGTGCCAGTAGTATATTGAGACCAGGCGGGTATAGCACAGATACGCAGTATTTT CASSILRPGGYSTDTQYF
many TRBJ1-1 TRBD1 13 TRBV6-4 TGTGCCAGCAGTATTGACAGGGACACTGAAGCTTTCTTT CASSIDRDTEAFF
NA TRBJ1-5 NA 16 TRBV20-1 TGCAGTGCTAGACCCCGGGGCGCGATTAGCAATCAGCCCCAGCATTTT CSARPRGAISNQPQHF
NA TRBJ1-1 NA 15 TRBV7-2 TGTGCCAGCAGCTTAGGCGCCATGATGAACACTGAAGCTTTCTTT CASSLGAMMNTEAFF
few TRBJ2-2 NA 14 TRBV12-3/TRBV12-4 TGTGCCAGCAGTTTATTGGGACCCACCGGGGAGCTGTTTTTT CASSLLGPTGELFF
many TRBJ1-6 NA 14 TRBV7-8 TGTGCCAGCAGCTTGGCTGGGGGTGGTTCACCCCTCCACTTT CASSLAGGGSPLHF
few TRBJ2-7 NA 12 TRBV3-1 TGTGCCAGCAGCCAGAGGGCCGGGGAGCAGTACTTC CASSQRAGEQYF
NA TRBJ1-1 TRBD1 14 TRBV5-1 TGCGCCAGCAGCTCGCGACAGGGGCTCACTGAAGCTTTCTTT CASSSRQGLTEAFF
few TRBJ2-4 TRBD1 14 TRBV7-2 TGTGCCAGCAGCCTCGCCCCGGACAGGGAGGTCCAGTACTTC CASSLAPDREVQYF
few TRBJ2-1 NA 13 TRBV7-2 TGTGCCAGCAGCTTGGTTCGGACGAATGAGCAGTTCTTC CASSLVRTNEQFF
few TRBJ1-2 NA 13 TRBV5-1 TGCGCCAGCAGCTTGCGGTACAGTGATGGCTACACCTTC CASSLRYSDGYTF
many TRBJ2-7 TRBD1 14 TRBV27 TGTGCCAGCAGCTGGGACAGGGGGGCCTACGAGCAGTACTTC CASSWDRGAYEQYF
NA TRBJ2-5 NA 15 TRBV20-1 TGCAGTGCTAGTCCCACCAGACTACTACCTGAGACCCAGTACTTC CSASPTRLLPETQYF
few TRBJ1-3 NA 15 TRBV11-3 TGTGCCAGCAGCTTAGGACCTAACTCTGGAAACACCATATATTTT CASSLGPNSGNTIYF
few TRBJ2-2 TRBD1 15 TRBV7-8 TGTGCCAGCAGCTCCCGGGACAGGGCGGCCGGGGAGCTGTTTTTT CASSSRDRAAGELFF
few TRBJ2-3 NA 15 TRBV11-1 TGTGCCAGCAGCTCACGGAGGACTATCACAGATACGCAGTATTTT CASSSRRTITDTQYF
few TRBJ2-7 NA 11 TRBV12-3/TRBV12-4 TGTGCCAGCAGTCGAGCCCTAGAGCAGTACTTC CASSRALEQYF
NA TRBJ2-5 TRBD1 16 TRBV20-1 TGCAGTGCTAGACAGGGACAGAATAGGGTCCAAGAGACCCAGTACTTC CSARQGQNRVQETQYF
few TRBJ1-6 TRBD1 17 TRBV13 TGTGCCAGCAGCTTAGCGGGACAGGGGGCCTATAATTCACCCCTCCACTTT CASSLAGQGAYNSPLHF
few TRBJ1-4 NA 15 TRBV18 TGTGCCAGCTCAACTACAGCGGGCGGGTATGAAAAACTGTTTTTT CASSTTAGGYEKLFF
few TRBJ1-4 NA 13 TRBV9 TGTGCCAGCAGCGTAGACTTTTCTGGAAAACTGTTTTTT CASSVDFSGKLFF
NA TRBJ2-2 NA 13 TRBV5-1 TGCGCCAGCAGCTTTGAGGTACCCGGGGAGCTGTTTTTT CASSFEVPGELFF
NA TRBJ1-4 TRBD1 15 TRBV20-1 TGCAGTGCTGAGGCCGCCGACAGGGCTAATGAAAAACTGTTTTTT CSAEAADRANEKLFF
NA TRBJ2-5 TRBD1 15 TRBV30 TGTGCCTGGAGTAGGGACAGGGCATACCAAGAGACCCAGTACTTC CAWSRDRAYQETQYF
NA TRBJ1-1 TRBD1 13 TRBV12-3/TRBV12-4 TGTGCCAGCAGTCCTGTAACAGGGGTAGAAGCTTTCTTT CASSPVTGVEAFF
few TRBJ2-3 NA 13 TRBV2 TGTGCCAGCAGTGGAAGAGGTTCAGATACGCAGTATTTT CASSGRGSDTQYF
NA TRBJ1-2 NA 16 TRBV12-3/TRBV12-4 TGTGCCAGCAGTTTTTACATGGACGGTTCTAACTATGGCTACACCTTC CASSFYMDGSNYGYTF
NA TRBJ1-1 NA 17 TRBV2 TGTGCCAGCAGTGCTAGGCAGGGGATATCCCTGAACACTGAAGCTTTCTTT CASSARQGISLNTEAFF
NA TRBJ1-5 NA 16 TRBV2 TGTGCCAGCAGTGGAGGGATAGCGAGGGGCAATCAGCCCCAGCATTTT CASSGGIARGNQPQHF
NA TRBJ2-2 TRBD1 17 TRBV12-3/TRBV12-4 TGTGCCAGCAGCCGCCGGGGACAGGGAATCCACACCGGGGAGCTGTTTTTT CASSRRGQGIHTGELFF
NA TRBJ2-5 NA 13 TRBV6-2/TRBV6-3 TGTGCCAGCAGTTACCCGAGTTGGGAGACCCAGTACTTC CASSYPSWETQYF
few TRBJ2-7 NA 13 TRBV12-3/TRBV12-4 TGTGCCAGCAGTTTAGTGCGGCAGAGAGAGCAGTACTTC CASSLVRQREQYF
NA TRBJ2-1 TRBD2 17 TRBV11-2 TGTGCCAGCAGCTCGACTAGCGGGGGGGCTATTTTCAATGAGCAGTTCTTC CASSSTSGGAIFNEQFF
NA TRBJ1-1 NA 13 TRBV7-9 TGTGCCAGCTCACGGGGCGGGAACACTGCAGCTTTCTTT CASSRGGNTAAFF
NA TRBJ1-2 NA 15 TRBV9 TGTGCCAGCAGCGGATTACGGGGAGTGGACTATGGCTACACCTTC CASSGLRGVDYGYTF
NA TRBJ2-7 NA 14 TRBV27 TGTGCCAGCAGTGACAGGCAATACTCCTACGAGCAGTACTTC CASSDRQYSYEQYF